The rows below give T cell receptor beta chains drawn from one sample of a study of OX40 agonist ivuxolimab in advanced cancers. TCRdb's copy holds only in-frame clones and misses some; the assay was immunoSEQ multiplex PCR. The sample yields about 77,000 clones, 81% seen once. The material was CD4+ or CD8+ T cells sorted from blood, obtained in a trial of the OX40 agonist ivuxolimab. The receptors were gathered from an adult with an advanced solid tumor such as melanoma, head and neck, liver or kidney cancer. CDR3s include the opening cysteine and the closing phenylalanine or tryptophan. The D gene is left open where the match is weak. Expanded clones get a size class; other rows say once, few or many, or leave the size out.

cdr3_nt cdr3_aa d_call v_call clone_size j_call
TGCGCCAGCAGCCAATTCCTTAGCCCTCGGCTAGCGGGGGGCACAGATACGCAGTATTTT CASSQFLSPRLAGGTDTQYF TRBD2 TRBV4-1 - TRBJ2-3
TGTGCCAGTAGTATGGGAGGGGGCGGCAAAAACATTCAGTACTTC CASSMGGGGKNIQYF - TRBV19 - TRBJ2-4
TGCGCCAGCTCCAGGTTGGGGACCGGGGAGCTGTTTTTT CASSRLGTGELFF - TRBV5-1 - TRBJ2-2
TGTGCCAGCAGTTCCCCGAGTGGGTCAGGGACCCAGTACTTC CASSSPSGSGTQYF - TRBV6-5 - TRBJ2-5
TGTGCCAGCTACAGGTCTAACTATGGCTACACCTTC CASYRSNYGYTF - TRBV2 few TRBJ1-2
TGTGCCAGCAGTGTTTTCACAGACCTGACTAGCGGGAGGGCGGACTACAATGAGCAGTTCTTC CASSVFTDLTSGRADYNEQFF TRBD2 TRBV2 - TRBJ2-1
TGTGCCAGCAGCGTAGAGGGAGCGCACACCGGGGAGCTGTTTTTT CASSVEGAHTGELFF - TRBV9 - TRBJ2-2
TGTGCCAGCAGTTTCAGGTTTAGGGGCCCTGCCCCAGATACGCAGTATTTT CASSFRFRGPAPDTQYF - TRBV27 - TRBJ2-3
TGTGCCAGCAGCCCTAGGGGGCCCATCACCGGGGAGCTGTTTTTT CASSPRGPITGELFF TRBD1 TRBV6-5 - TRBJ2-2
TGTGCCAGCAGACCGGGACTAGCGGGGTCCTACGAGCAGTACTTC CASRPGLAGSYEQYF TRBD2 TRBV7-2 - TRBJ2-7
TGTGCCTGGGCCCATCCCCCCGGTGAAGCTTTCTTT CAWAHPPGEAFF - TRBV30 - TRBJ1-1
TGTGCCAGCAGCTCGCAAGGACAGGGTCAAACCTACGAGCAGTACTTC CASSSQGQGQTYEQYF TRBD1 TRBV7-2 - TRBJ2-7
TGTGCCAGCAGTTGGCTCGGTGGAGGCACTGAAGCTTTCTTT CASSWLGGGTEAFF - TRBV25-1 few TRBJ1-1
TGTGCCAGCCGGCGGTCGCCTCGTGAAAAACTGTTTTTT CASRRSPREKLFF - TRBV6-6 - TRBJ1-4
TGTGCCAGCAGCTTAGGTGACAGGGGGAGAACACCCCTCCACTTT CASSLGDRGRTPLHF TRBD1 TRBV7-9 once TRBJ1-6
TGTGCCAGCAGCCAAGGGGCACTACAAGAGACCCAGTACTTC CASSQGALQETQYF - TRBV7-7 - TRBJ2-5
TGTGCCAGCAGCTTAGGATCACAAGAGACCCAGTACTTC CASSLGSQETQYF - TRBV7-9 - TRBJ2-5
TGTGCCACCAGCAGCAGCCCGGGACAGAAAGCTTTCTTT CATSSSPGQKAFF TRBD1 TRBV15 - TRBJ1-1
TGTGCCAGCAGCTTAGACAGGCCGGGGCGCTACGAGCAGTACTTC CASSLDRPGRYEQYF - TRBV7-9 - TRBJ2-7
TGTGCCATCAGTGAGTCTCCGCAGTCCGGGGAGCTGTTTTTT CAISESPQSGELFF - TRBV10-3 once TRBJ2-2
TGTGCCAGCAGCTTAGAGGCGGCAGGGGAAAAACTGTTTTTT CASSLEAAGEKLFF - TRBV7-2 - TRBJ1-4
TGTGCCAGCAGCCTCTCGGGGCGAGGAAACACCATATATTTT CASSLSGRGNTIYF - TRBV6-6 - TRBJ1-3